A selection of T cell receptor beta chains follows, all from one sample in a study of T cells in narcolepsy. Clones were read by immunoSEQ multiplex PCR, and TCRdb kept only the in-frame ones, dropping some. The sample records tens of thousands of clones, over 70% being singletons. Material for sequencing was memory (CD45RA-) CD4+ T cells from blood. These receptors were taken from a human donor in good health. Both conserved end residues are part of each CDR3. The D gene is left open where the match is weak. Size is stated for part of the rows, as once, few or many counts, or as a class when the clone is expanded.

abundance	d_gene	v_gene	j_gene	len	CDR3nt	CDR3aa
NA	TRBD1	TRBV19	TRBJ1-3	14	TGTGCCAGTAGCCGACAGGGGACTGGAAACACCATATATTTT	CASSRQGTGNTIYF
NA	TRBD1	TRBV4-2	TRBJ1-3	16	TGTGCCAGCAGCCAATTTCAAGGACAGGGTGGGAACACCATATATTTT	CASSQFQGQGGNTIYF
few	NA	TRBV7-9	TRBJ1-1	15	TGTGCCAGCAGCTTAGGATCAGGCCGAGGGACTGAAGCTTTCTTT	CASSLGSGRGTEAFF
NA	NA	TRBV29-1	TRBJ1-2	12	TGCAGCGATCAGGGGTGGGACGCTGGCTACACCTTC	CSDQGWDAGYTF
NA	NA	TRBV5-5	TRBJ2-1	13	TGTGCCAGCAGCTGGATCAGCCGTGGTGAGCAGTTCTTC	CASSWISRGEQFF
NA	NA	TRBV9	TRBJ2-5	13	TGTGCCAGCAGCCGGGGCGGTGAAGAGACCCAGTACTTC	CASSRGGEETQYF
few	NA	TRBV4-2	TRBJ1-1	14	TGTGCCAGCAGCCTAGGGGGTATGAACACTGAAGCTTTCTTT	CASSLGGMNTEAFF
NA	NA	TRBV5-8	TRBJ1-5	16	TGTGCCAGCAGCTTGGGTCAGGCCTATAGCAATCAGCCCCAGCATTTT	CASSLGQAYSNQPQHF
once	NA	TRBV2	TRBJ1-5	16	TGTGCCAGCAGTGGTAGGGGGGCGCCGAGCAATCAGCCCCAGCATTTT	CASSGRGAPSNQPQHF
NA	NA	TRBV5-1	TRBJ1-1	15	TGCGCCAGCACCCTCAGCGGGGGTACGAACACTGAAGCTTTCTTT	CASTLSGGTNTEAFF
NA	TRBD1	TRBV7-8	TRBJ2-7	15	TGTGCCAGCAGCTTAGTGCCGGACAGGGACTACGAGCAGTACTTC	CASSLVPDRDYEQYF
few	TRBD1	TRBV5-4	TRBJ2-1	16	TGTGCCAGCAGCCCGCCCCCGGGACAGGGGGCTGATGAGCAGTTCTTC	CASSPPPGQGADEQFF
NA	TRBD2	TRBV27	TRBJ2-7	14	TGTGCCAGCATGAGGGCTAGCGGGCACTACGAGCAGTACTTC	CASMRASGHYEQYF